The 30 T cell receptor beta chains reported below all come from one sample, sequenced in a study of blood T cell repertoires in COVID-19. The method was immunoSEQ multiplex PCR; TCRdb's version includes in-frame clones alone and lacks a portion of them. Of more than 300,000 clones listed, 85% to 95% are singletons. Material: PBMCs or T cells enriched from blood (not recorded which). Receptors originate from a woman aged 25 to 39 who had been exposed to COVID-19.

This chain joins TRBV27 and TRBJ1-5, with D hard to call. The V gene lost 2 bases and the J gene lost 2 bases, with 10 bases spanning the gap. This CDR3 region has 15 residues. CDR1 is MNHEY and CDR2 is SMNVEV in the germline V gene (reference sequence). CDR3 loop: CASSLKAMGNQPQHF. The CDR3 region has the DNA TGTGCCAGCAGTTTAAAAGCGATGGGCAATCAGCCCCAGCATTTT.

The chain employs TRBV19 and TRBJ1-3; TRBD1 is a possible D gene (5 bases). Looked up from germline, CDR1 is LNHDA and CDR2 is SQIVND (reference sequence). With 3 bases removed from V and 6 bases from J, the gap between germline ends came to 12 bases. This CDR3 has 14 amino acids. CDR3 nucleotide sequence: TGTGCCAGTAGTATCGGCAGGGCGGAAAACACCATATATTTT. Translated, it gives CASSIGRAENTIYF. The full variable domain, with the rest looked up from reference TRBV19 and TRBJ1-3, is DGGITQSPKYLFRKEGQNVTLSCEQNLNHDAMYWYRQDPGQGLRLIYYSQIVNDFQKGDIAEGYSVSREKKESFPLTVTSAQKNPTAFYLCASSIGRAENTIYFGEGSWLTVV.

A word on this clone: The sample carries other DNA sequences with the same CDR3. The J gene is TRBJ1-2, the V gene TRBV6-2 or TRBV6-3; the match to TRBD1 covers 7 bases. The CDR3 has 13 residues. Trimming took 6 bases from V and 4 from J; bases not matched to a gene: 5. Germline loops: CDR1 MNHEY, CDR2 SVGEGT. CDR3 protein: CASSPGTVYGYTF. CDR3 nucleotides: TGTGCCAGCAGCCCCGGGACAGTCTATGGCTACACCTTC.

The chain couples TRBV5-1 to TRBJ2-7, with 8 bases fitting TRBD1. This CDR3 has 14 residues. Trimming at V came to 4 bases and at J to 4 bases, leaving 7 bases not matched to a gene. Germline V gene sequence: CDR1 SGHRS, CDR2 YFSETQ. The CDR3 region is CASSHPDRVYEQYF. Here the CDR3 DNA reads TGCGCCAGCAGCCACCCGGACAGGGTTTACGAGCAGTACTTC.

The genes are TRBV2 and TRBJ1-2; 7 bases line up with TRBD1. There are 14 residues in the CDR3. J gave up 5 bases and V 7 bases, and 10 bases lay outside the gene matches. CDR1 and CDR2 from the germline V gene are SNHLY and FYNNEI. As DNA, the CDR3 is TGTGCCAGCAAGGCGCCCGGGACAGTGTATGGCTACACCTTC. Translating it yields CASKAPGTVYGYTF.

The chain joins TRBV6-1 to TRBJ2-7; TRBD1 aligns across 12 bases. The CDR3 contains 18 residues. V dropped 2 bases and J dropped 3; count of bases not matched to a gene: 11. Per the germline V gene, CDR1 is MNHNS and CDR2 is SASEGT. In DNA form, the CDR3 reads TGTGCCAGCAGTGAACGGGGGACAGGGGGCGCCGTAATCTACGAGCAGTACTTC. Amino acid sequence: CASSERGTGGAVIYEQYF.

This chain connects TRBV6-4 to TRBJ2-1, with 10 bases matching TRBD2. This CDR3 is 13 amino acids long. The germline V gene has CDR1 MRHNA and CDR2 SNTAGT. V shed 5 bases and J 14 bases; nucleotides not matched to a gene: 9. CDR3: CASSLDPTSGKFF. DNA for the CDR3: TGTGCCAGCAGTCTTGACCCTACTAGCGGGAAGTTCTTC.

Comment on this clone: This CDR3 is also generated by other DNA sequences in the sample. This rearrangement joins TRBV29-1 to TRBJ1-1; no firm D call. V dropped 1 base and J dropped 0 bases, with 6 bases sitting between them. The CDR3 has 13 amino acids. Germline values: CDR1 SQVTM, CDR2 ANQGSEA. The CDR3 nucleotides read TGCAGCGTTGAAGGGCGGATGAACACTGAAGCTTTCTTT. The encoded protein is CSVEGRMNTEAFF.

The gene calls are TRBV11-2 and TRBJ1-1, with D possibly being TRBD1 (6 bases). The CDR3 extends over 13 amino acids. V was pared by 0 bases and J by 4 bases, with 6 bases between. Germline CDR1 SGHAT, CDR2 FQNNGV. The CDR3 bases are TGTGCCAGCAGCTTAGAGGGGGCCACTGAAGCTTTCTTT. Translated: CASSLEGATEAFF.

The chain links TRBV7-2 to TRBJ1-2; TRBD1 matches at 9 bases. V shed 2 bases and J 8 bases; nucleotides not matched to a gene: 9. Germline-derived CDR1 and CDR2 are SGHTA and FQGNSA. The CDR3 runs 15 residues. This chain's CDR3 is CASSLMNRGQSGYTF. CDR3 in DNA: TGTGCCAGCAGCTTAATGAACAGGGGGCAATCGGGCTACACCTTC.

This clone has a single count. The rearrangement uses TRBV7-2 and TRBJ1-2, with D possibly TRBD1 on 5 matching bases. The length of the CDR3 is 15 residues. Trimming shortened V by 0 bases and J by 5 bases, and 13 bases separated the two germline ends. Germline V gene data show CDR1 as SGHTA and CDR2 as FQGNSA. CDR3 in amino acids: CASSLASGGGYGYTF. CDR3 DNA sequence: TGTGCCAGCAGCTTAGCGAGCGGGGGTGGATATGGCTACACCTTC.

V usage is TRBV13 and J usage is TRBJ2-1; 7 nucleotides agree with TRBD2. This CDR3 contains 15 residues. After removal of 4 bases from V and 3 bases from J, the junction contained 6 bases not matched to a gene. The germline V gene encodes CDR1 PRHDT and CDR2 FYEKMQ (reference sequence). The CDR3 region is CASSSLAEFYNEQFF. CDR3 bases: TGTGCCAGCAGCTCGCTAGCGGAGTTCTACAATGAGCAGTTCTTC. The entire variable domain, with the rest obtained from reference TRBV13 and TRBJ2-1, is as follows: AAGVIQSPRHLIKEKRETATLKCYPIPRHDTVYWYQQGPGQDPQFLISFYEKMQSDKGSIPDRFSAQQFSDYHSELNMSSLELGDSALYFCASSSLAEFYNEQFFGPGTRLTVL.

The J gene is TRBJ1-1, the V gene TRBV4-1; no reliable D call. The CDR3 length is 15 residues. Trimming removed 0 bases from V and 0 bases from J, with 8 bases in between. From germline, CDR1 is MGHRA and CDR2 YSYEKL. DNA of the CDR3: TGCGCCAGCAGCCAAGATGCACATTTGAACACTGAAGCTTTCTTT. It is translated as CASSQDAHLNTEAFF.

This rearrangement joins TRBV2 to TRBJ1-2, with TRBD1 matching 7 bases. This CDR3 is 13 amino acids long. The junction had 12 bases not matched to a gene; V was cut back by 6 bases and J by 11 bases. Germline CDR1 SNHLY, CDR2 FYNNEI. The chain's CDR3 is CASSPGGPTPYTF. The CDR3, as DNA: TGTGCCAGCAGCCCAGGGGGGCCGACTCCTTACACCTTC. The full variable domain, in which reference TRBV2 and TRBJ1-2 provide the parts outside the CDR3, is EPEVTQTPSHQVTQMGQEVILRCVPISNHLYFYWYRQILGQKVEFLVSFYNNEISEKSEIFDDQFSVERPDGSNFTLKIRSTKLEDSAMYFCASSPGGPTPYTFGSGTRLTVV.

V usage is TRBV6-5 and J usage is TRBJ2-7; D gene uncertain. The V gene lost 9 bases and the J gene lost 4 bases, with 13 bases spanning the gap. The CDR3 spans 12 residues. Germline values: CDR1 MNHEY, CDR2 SVGAGI. CDR3 coding DNA: TGTGCCAGTGGTCGACTGGAGTACGAGCAGTACTTC. Its protein is CASGRLEYEQYF.

The chain is built from TRBV19 and TRBJ2-4; D gene ambiguous. The V end was cut by 3 bases, the J end by 5 bases, with 5 bases between. The CDR3 spans 12 residues. Germline CDR1 LNHDA, CDR2 SQIVND (reference sequence). The CDR3 coding sequence is TGTGCCAGTAGTATGGCGGAAAACATTCAGTACTTC. As protein: CASSMAENIQYF.

This chain connects TRBV5-5 to TRBJ1-6; 7 positions match TRBD1. V shed 4 bases and J 10 bases; nucleotides not matched to a gene: 8. There are 14 residues in the CDR3. Germline CDR1 is SGHKS and CDR2 is YYEKEE (reference sequence). CDR3 sequence reads: CASSMGQNRSPLHF. DNA of the CDR3: TGTGCCAGCAGCATGGGACAGAACCGATCACCCCTCCACTTT.

The chain recombines TRBV7-3 with TRBJ2-2, with TRBD2 matching 8 bases. This CDR3 has 16 amino acids. Trimming cost V 5 bases and J 7 bases; bases outside gene matches: 12. Looked up from germline, CDR1 is SGHTA and CDR2 is FQGTGA. CDR3 protein: CASSPYPGLEVGELFF. CDR3 coding DNA: TGTGCCAGCAGCCCATACCCGGGACTAGAGGTCGGGGAGCTGTTTTTT. Full variable domain (missing parts from reference TRBV7-3 and TRBJ2-2): GAGVSQTPSNKVTEKGKYVELRCDPISGHTALYWYRQSLGQGPEFLIYFQGTGAADDSGLPNDRFFAVRPEGSVSTLKIQRTERGDSAVYLCASSPYPGLEVGELFFGEGSRLTVL.

This clone was picked up a small number of times. The V and J genes are TRBV4-3 and TRBJ2-2, with D possibly matching TRBD2 (6 bases). The V gene lost 3 bases and the J gene lost 2 bases, with 13 bases spanning the gap. CDR3 length: 16 amino acids. From germline, CDR1 is LGHNA and CDR2 YSLEER. The CDR3 sequence is CASSQARDPNTGELFF. The CDR3 region has the DNA TGCGCCAGCAGCCAGGCGCGGGACCCTAACACCGGGGAGCTGTTTTTT.

CDR3 bases: TGTGCCAGCAGTGTTACTAGCGGGGGGGCCCGGGAGACCCAGTACTTC. Residues: CASSVTSGGARETQYF. V is TRBV2 and J is TRBJ2-5; 13 bases fit TRBD2. The V gene end was trimmed by 4 bases and the J gene end by 5 bases; junction bases not matched to a gene: 7. The CDR3 runs to 16 residues. CDR1 is SNHLY, CDR2 FYNNEI, per germline.

The chain joins TRBV29-1 to TRBJ1-3; D perhaps matches TRBD1 (5 bases). Looked up from germline, CDR1 is SQVTM and CDR2 is ANQGSEA. This CDR3 is built from 13 residues. Trimming left V 4 bases short and J 7 bases short, with 14 bases between. For the CDR3, the DNA is TGCAGCGTTGCTCCAGGGCTCGAGAACACCATATATTTT. Its translation: CSVAPGLENTIYF.

This chain uses TRBV30 with TRBJ2-1; D gene unclear. This CDR3 has 14 amino acids. Per germline, CDR1 GTSNPN and CDR2 SVGIG (reference sequence). V lost 3 bases, J lost 0 bases, and 9 bases lay in between. In nucleotides, the CDR3 is TGTGCCTGGAGCCGCTTGAGCTCCTACAATGAGCAGTTCTTC. Translated: CAWSRLSSYNEQFF.

The rearrangement joins TRBV4-1 to TRBJ2-3, with 11 bases identical to TRBD2. Germline CDR1 reads MGHRA; CDR2 reads YSYEKL. V trimming: 0 bases; J trimming: 1 base; junction bases outside the gene matches: 6. The CDR3 extends over 18 amino acids. CDR3 sequence: CASSQEGILAGGTDTQYF. DNA of the CDR3: TGCGCCAGCAGCCAAGAGGGAATACTAGCGGGGGGCACAGATACGCAGTATTTT.

The chain joins TRBV4-2 to TRBJ1-5, with 8 bases aligning to TRBD1. Germline CDR1 is LGHNA and CDR2 is YNFKEQ. V shed 3 bases and J 4 bases; nucleotides not matched to a gene: 2. CDR3 length equals 14 residues. The CDR3 region has the DNA TGTGCCAGCAGCCAGGGACAGGTGAATCAGCCCCAGCATTTT. The encoded protein is CASSQGQVNQPQHF.

The chain uses TRBV19 and TRBJ1-1, with 8 bases lining up with TRBD1. This CDR3 has 14 amino acids. The ends lost 4 bases at V and 1 base at J; junction bases unmatched: 2. The germline gives CDR1 LNHDA, CDR2 SQIVND (reference sequence). The CDR3, as DNA: TGTGCCAGTAGTAAGGGGACAGGGAACACTGAAGCTTTCTTT. It specifies CASSKGTGNTEAFF.

The V gene is TRBV2, the J gene TRBJ2-2; 7 bases map to TRBD1. Germline V gene data show CDR1 as SNHLY and CDR2 as FYNNEI. The trim removed 7 bases at V and 0 bases at J, leaving 5 bases unmatched. The CDR3 is made up of 15 amino acids. CDR3 loop: CASTQGTANTGELFF. The CDR3 DNA follows: TGTGCCAGCACCCAGGGGACAGCGAACACCGGGGAGCTGTTTTTT.

DNA of the CDR3: TGTGCCAGCGGACGACAGGGGGCAGGGACTGAAGCTTTCTTT. This encodes CASGRQGAGTEAFF. V and J are TRBV2 and TRBJ1-1, with TRBD1 matching over 10 bases. V trimming: 8 bases; J trimming: 5 bases; junction bases outside the gene matches: 8. There are 14 residues in the CDR3. The V gene's germline CDR1 is SNHLY and CDR2 FYNNEI.

The V call is TRBV10-3, the J call TRBJ1-2, with TRBD1 matching over 7 bases. The trim removed 8 bases at V and 4 bases at J, leaving 4 bases unmatched. This CDR3 is 12 amino acids long. Germline V CDR1 and CDR2: ENHRY, SYGVKD. The CDR3 protein is CAIRDRAYGYTF. The CDR3 DNA reads TGTGCCATCCGCGACAGGGCCTATGGCTACACCTTC.

This CDR3 is CATEDPKQWGEKLFF. The CDR3 nucleotides read TGTGCGACGGAGGACCCGAAACAATGGGGTGAAAAACTGTTTTTT. The chain carries TRBV19 and TRBJ1-4; D call uncertain. The length of the CDR3 is 15 residues. Germline CDR1 reads LNHDA; CDR2 reads SQIVND (reference sequence).

The CDR3 sequence: CASSSVFSPGELFF. CDR3 in DNA: TGTGCCAGCAGCTCGGTGTTTTCCCCCGGGGAGCTGTTTTTT. This chain connects TRBV5-4 to TRBJ2-2; no definite D call. Germline CDR1 SGHNT, CDR2 YYREEE (reference sequence). Trimming cost V 3 bases and J 6 bases, with 12 bases left between them. This CDR3 has 14 residues.